This record covers a single TCR beta chain. The data derive from a study of blood T cell repertoires in COVID-19. The wider study: The United States, Italy and Spain were the sources of the acute and convalescent COVID-19 samples. Sample material is recorded as cDNA or gDNA derived from T cells, B-cell-depleted T cells, or PBMCs.

Trimming pared 1 base from V and 7 bases from J, leaving 7 bases between. In germline, CDR1 is LNHNV, CDR2 YYDKDF (reference sequence). The CDR3 totals 12 residues. Authors' methods: Reference gene primers were amplified, and this amplification served to estimate nucleated cell counts. Produced via immunoSEQ multiplex PCR; TCRdb's table is partial and in-frame only. From that table come the V and J calls and clone size; the DNA was used to work out D and trimming. The data show some 74,000 clones, with roughly three quarters seen just once and approximately 12% held by the top ten. The genes are TRBV15 and TRBJ1-2, with D possibly being TRBD1 (5 bases). The TCR originated in a human donor in a cohort sampled during active COVID-19. The sample taken for sequencing was peripheral blood. The DNA for the CDR3 is TGTGCCACCAGCAGAGTAACAGGTGGCTACACCTTC. Protein: CATSRVTGGYTF.